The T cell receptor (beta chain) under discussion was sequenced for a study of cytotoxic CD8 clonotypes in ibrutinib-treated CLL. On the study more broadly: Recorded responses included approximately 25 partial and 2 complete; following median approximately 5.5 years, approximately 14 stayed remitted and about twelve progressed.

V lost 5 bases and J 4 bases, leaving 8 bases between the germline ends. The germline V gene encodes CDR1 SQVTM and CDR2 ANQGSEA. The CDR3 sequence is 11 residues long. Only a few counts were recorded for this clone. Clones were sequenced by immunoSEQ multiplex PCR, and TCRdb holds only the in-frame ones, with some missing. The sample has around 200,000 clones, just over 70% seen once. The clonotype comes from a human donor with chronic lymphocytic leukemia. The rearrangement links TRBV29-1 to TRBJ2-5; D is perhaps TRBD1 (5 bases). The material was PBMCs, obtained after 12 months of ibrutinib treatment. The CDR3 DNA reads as TGCAGCGTTACAGGTGGAGAGACCCAGTACTTC. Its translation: CSVTGGETQYF. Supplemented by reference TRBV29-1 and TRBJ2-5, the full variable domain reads SAVISQKPSRDICQRGTSLTIQCQVDSQVTMMFWYRQQPGQSLTLIATANQGSEATYESGFVIDKFPISRPNLTFSTLTVSNMSPEDSSIYLCSVTGGETQYFGPGTRLLVL.